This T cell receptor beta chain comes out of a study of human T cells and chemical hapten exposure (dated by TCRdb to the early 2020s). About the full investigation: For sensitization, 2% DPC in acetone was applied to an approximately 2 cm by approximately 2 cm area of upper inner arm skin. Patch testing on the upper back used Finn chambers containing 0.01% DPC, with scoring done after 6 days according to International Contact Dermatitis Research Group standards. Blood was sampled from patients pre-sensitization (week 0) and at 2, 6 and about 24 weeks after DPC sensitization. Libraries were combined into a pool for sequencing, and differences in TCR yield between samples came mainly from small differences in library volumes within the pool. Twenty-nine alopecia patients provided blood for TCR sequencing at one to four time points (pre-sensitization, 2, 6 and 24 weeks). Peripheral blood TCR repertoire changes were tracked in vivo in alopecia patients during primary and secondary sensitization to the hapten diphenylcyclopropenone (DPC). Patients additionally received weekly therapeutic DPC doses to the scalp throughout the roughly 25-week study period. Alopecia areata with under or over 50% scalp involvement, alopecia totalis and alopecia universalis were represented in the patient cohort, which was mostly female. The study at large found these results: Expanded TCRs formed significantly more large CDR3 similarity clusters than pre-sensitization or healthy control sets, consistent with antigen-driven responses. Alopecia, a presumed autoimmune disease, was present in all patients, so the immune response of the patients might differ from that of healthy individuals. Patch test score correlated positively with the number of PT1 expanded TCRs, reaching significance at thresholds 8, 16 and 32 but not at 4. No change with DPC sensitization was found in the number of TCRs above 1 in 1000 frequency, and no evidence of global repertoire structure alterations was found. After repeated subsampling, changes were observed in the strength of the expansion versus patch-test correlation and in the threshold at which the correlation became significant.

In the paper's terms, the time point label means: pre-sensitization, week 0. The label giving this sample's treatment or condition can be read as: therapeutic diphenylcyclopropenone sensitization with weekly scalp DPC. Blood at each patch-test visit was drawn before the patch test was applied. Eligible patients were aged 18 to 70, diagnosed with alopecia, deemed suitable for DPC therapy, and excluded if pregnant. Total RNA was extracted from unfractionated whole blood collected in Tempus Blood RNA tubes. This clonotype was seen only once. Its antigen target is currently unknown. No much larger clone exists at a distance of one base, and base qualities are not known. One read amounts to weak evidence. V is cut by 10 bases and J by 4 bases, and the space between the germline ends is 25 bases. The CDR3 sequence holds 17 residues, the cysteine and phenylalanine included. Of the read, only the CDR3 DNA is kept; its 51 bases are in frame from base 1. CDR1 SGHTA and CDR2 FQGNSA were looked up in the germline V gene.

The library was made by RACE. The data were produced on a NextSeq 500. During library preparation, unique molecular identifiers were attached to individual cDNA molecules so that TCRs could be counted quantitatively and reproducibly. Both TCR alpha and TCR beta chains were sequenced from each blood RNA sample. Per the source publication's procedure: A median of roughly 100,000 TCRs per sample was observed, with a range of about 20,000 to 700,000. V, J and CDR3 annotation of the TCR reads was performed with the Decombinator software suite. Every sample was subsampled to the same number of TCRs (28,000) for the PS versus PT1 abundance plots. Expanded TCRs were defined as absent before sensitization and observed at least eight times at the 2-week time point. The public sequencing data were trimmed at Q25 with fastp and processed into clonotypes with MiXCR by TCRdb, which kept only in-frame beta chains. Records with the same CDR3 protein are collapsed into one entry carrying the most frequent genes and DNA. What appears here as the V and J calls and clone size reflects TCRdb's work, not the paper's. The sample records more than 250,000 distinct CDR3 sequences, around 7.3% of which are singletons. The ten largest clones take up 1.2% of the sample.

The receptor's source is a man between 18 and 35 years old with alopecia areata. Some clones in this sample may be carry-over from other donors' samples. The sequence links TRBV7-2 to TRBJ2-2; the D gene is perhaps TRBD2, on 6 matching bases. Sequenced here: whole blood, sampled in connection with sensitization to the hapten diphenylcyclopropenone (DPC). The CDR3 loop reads CATKTQPGGSGTGELFF. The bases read TGTGCCACCAAAACCCAGCCCGGAGGGAGTGGCACCGGGGAGCTGTTTTTT.